The sequence of this T cell receptor beta chain was determined in a study of blood T cell repertoires in COVID-19. Study information: Both acute and convalescent COVID-19 samples were obtained from the United States, Italy and Spain. T cells, B-cell-depleted T cells, or PBMCs supplied cDNA or gDNA.

The data were produced by immunoSEQ multiplex PCR, yet TCRdb's version contains in-frame clones alone and is incomplete. The repertoire consists of about 170,000 clones, with 86% occurring once and the leading ten covering less than 3.5%. Germline-derived CDR1 and CDR2 are SQVTM and ANQGSEA. There are 14 residues in the CDR3. J was trimmed by 1 base and V by 5 bases; bases with no gene match: 3. This clone has just one count. The clonotype originates from a man aged 65-85 years with acute or convalescent COVID-19. The rearrangement joins TRBV29-1 to TRBJ2-4; 9 bases map to TRBD1. The sample was peripheral blood. The CDR3 region has the DNA TGCAGCGTTTGGGACAGGGCGGCCAAAAACATTCAGTACTTC. Translating it yields CSVWDRAAKNIQYF. The full variable domain, rest sourced from reference TRBV29-1 and TRBJ2-4, is SAVISQKPSRDICQRGTSLTIQCQVDSQVTMMFWYRQQPGQSLTLIATANQGSEATYESGFVIDKFPISRPNLTFSTLTVSNMSPEDSSIYLCSVWDRAAKNIQYFGAGTRLSVL.